In this sample, the clone carrying this T cell receptor beta chain turned up a few times. Its target is not known. V lost 1 base, J lost 9 bases, and 10 bases lay in between. In germline, CDR1 is SGHTA, CDR2 FQGNSA. The CDR3 covers 13 residues. Use of 60 Vbeta and 13 Jbeta primers characterized the PCR. The assay was immunoSEQ multiplex PCR, and TCRdb's table has in-frame clones only and misses some. The sample includes about 160,000 clones, 65% to 80% of them seen just once. This sample is drawn from a study of cytomegalovirus exposure and HLA in healthy donors. Study outcomes and limitations: What TCR beta sequences reportedly achieved was accurate prediction of HLA-A and HLA-B alleles in most subjects. CMV serostatus alone was available as immune exposure information.

Sequencing used PBMCs. The receptor's source is a man in his forties in good health and CMV-seronegative. The rearrangement uses TRBV7-2 and TRBJ2-4; possibly TRBD2 for D (6 bases). The CDR3 reads CASSLGLGGIQYF. CDR3 nucleotide sequence: TGTGCCAGCAGCTTAGGACTAGGCGGCATTCAGTACTTC. The full variable domain, completed using reference TRBV7-2 and TRBJ2-4, is GAGVSQSPSNKVTEKGKDVELRCDPISGHTALYWYRQSLGQGLEFLIYFQGNSAPDKSGLPSDRFSAERTGGSVSTLTIQRTQQEDSAVYLCASSLGLGGIQYFGAGTRLSVL.